Reported below is one T cell receptor beta chain. Trimming removed 4 bases at V and 2 bases at J, with 14 bases between. The CDR3 has 15 residues. CDR1 and CDR2 (germline): SGDLS, YYNGEE. This specimen comes from a study of T cells in Graves' hyperthyroidism and ophthalmopathy. RNA transcripts were the template for amplifying TCR beta CDR3 regions. During a first-round RT-PCR of the TCR CDR3, the HTBI primer set was used. TCRdb itself ran the multiplex PCR reads through MiXCR, one entry per CDR3 protein. The sample holds some 770,000 distinct CDR3 sequences, about 17% seen once. The receptor comes from a man between 18 and 35 years old with Graves' hyperthyroidism. The V call is TRBV9, the J call TRBJ2-3; D possibly corresponds to TRBD2 (6 bases). The sequenced sample was blood. The CDR3 nucleotides read TGTGCCAGCAGCTCCCGGTCGGGGGACACAGATACGCAGTATTTT. This translates into CASSSRSGDTDTQYF. Looking up the rest from reference TRBV9 and TRBJ2-3 gives the full variable domain: DSGVTQTPKHLITATGQRVTLRCSPRSGDLSVYWYQQSLDQGLQFLIQYYNGEERAKGNILERFSAQQFPDLHSELNLSSLELGDSALYFCASSSRSGDTDTQYFGPGTRLTVL.